These 9 T cell receptor beta chains came from one sample sequenced in a study of blood T cell repertoires in COVID-19. The method was immunoSEQ multiplex PCR; TCRdb's version includes in-frame clones alone and lacks a portion of them. The sample carries roughly 130,000 clones, around 80% recorded once. The sample taken for sequencing was peripheral blood. The receptors here all came from a woman in her sixties or seventies with acute or convalescent COVID-19.

Remarks on this clone: One end of the junction is discordant with germline, which a read error may explain. The chain combines TRBV2 with TRBJ2-1, with D perhaps matching TRBD2 (6 bases). This CDR3 region has 11 residues. Germline V gene sequence: CDR1 SNHLY, CDR2 FYNNEI. The CDR3 nucleotides read TGTGCCAGCAGTGAGCGGTCTGGAGGGGTCTTC. Its translation is CASSERSGGVF. Combining the CDR3 with reference TRBV2 and TRBJ2-1 gives the whole variable domain EPEVTQTPSHQVTQMGQEVILRCVPISNHLYFYWYRQILGQKVEFLVSFYNNEISEKSEIFDDQFSVERPDGSNFTLKIRSTKLEDSAMYFCASSERSGGVFGPGTRLTVL.

In its sample, this clone was seen once. The chain joins TRBV29-1 to TRBJ1-2, with 7 bases fitting TRBD1. This CDR3 spans 13 amino acids. Germline loops: CDR1 SQVTM, CDR2 ANQGSEA. With 3 bases clipped from V and 1 base from J, the junction kept 2 bases outside the gene matches. DNA of the CDR3: TGCAGCGTTGATACAGGGGATAACTATGGCTACACCTTC. Protein: CSVDTGDNYGYTF.

In nucleotides, the CDR3 is TGTGCCAGCTCACCGGGGGCCGCTCAGCCCCAGCATTTT. It translates to CASSPGAAQPQHF. The chain has TRBV18 and TRBJ1-5; maybe TRBD1 (6 bases). The CDR3 extends over 13 amino acids. V was clipped by 3 bases and J by 6 bases, with 9 bases between them. In germline, CDR1 is KGHSH, CDR2 LQKENI. Using reference TRBV18 and TRBJ1-5 for the parts outside the CDR3, the full variable domain is NAGVMQNPRHLVRRRGQEARLRCSPMKGHSHVYWYRQLPEEGLKFMVYLQKENIIDESGMPKERFSAEFPKEGPSILRIQQVVRGDSAAYFCASSPGAAQPQHFGDGTRLSIL.

The V and J genes are TRBV2 and TRBJ1-5; TRBD1 matches at 8 bases. V lost 5 bases, J lost 7 bases, and 1 base stayed unmatched. This CDR3 contains 12 residues. Germline V gene lookup returns CDR1 SNHLY and CDR2 FYNNEI. CDR3 in DNA: TGTGCCAGCAGTTGGGACAGGCAGCCCCAGCATTTT. Translation gives CASSWDRQPQHF. Full variable domain (remainder filled in from reference TRBV2 and TRBJ1-5): EPEVTQTPSHQVTQMGQEVILRCVPISNHLYFYWYRQILGQKVEFLVSFYNNEISEKSEIFDDQFSVERPDGSNFTLKIRSTKLEDSAMYFCASSWDRQPQHFGDGTRLSIL.

The table lists this clone with a few counts. The chain has TRBV5-1 and TRBJ2-1; D is perhaps TRBD2 (6 bases). The V gene's germline CDR1 is SGHRS and CDR2 YFSETQ. CDR3 length: 16 amino acids. Trimming cost V 2 bases and J 0 bases, with 12 bases left between them. The CDR3 DNA is TGCGCCAGCAGCTTATCTAGCGCAAGCTCCTACAATGAGCAGTTCTTC. As protein: CASSLSSASSYNEQFF.

This clone was recorded a few times. This chain joins TRBV19 and TRBJ1-5; D gene unclear. Germline values: CDR1 LNHDA, CDR2 SQIVND (reference sequence). CDR3 size: 13 residues. The V gene lost 7 bases and the J gene lost 1 base, with 8 bases spanning the gap. Here the CDR3 reads CASTALSNQPQHF. The CDR3 bases are TGTGCCAGTACCGCGTTGAGCAATCAGCCCCAGCATTTT.

V and J are TRBV19 and TRBJ2-1, with D perhaps TRBD1 (6 bases). The germline CDR1 and CDR2 sequences are LNHDA and SQIVND (reference sequence). Trimming left V 4 bases short and J 10 bases short, with 20 bases between. The CDR3 has 15 amino acids. The CDR3, as DNA: TGTGCCAGTAGTACAGCCGTGGGACACCCTGGGGAGCAGTTCTTC. Translated: CASSTAVGHPGEQFF.

This clone was seen a single time. This chain links TRBV5-6 with TRBJ1-1; 7 bases align to TRBD1. Trimming took 4 bases from V and 4 from J; bases not matched to a gene: 7. This CDR3 has 14 amino acids. Per germline, CDR1 SGHDT and CDR2 YYEEEE. The DNA for the CDR3 is TGTGCCAGCAGCCGACAGGGAGTTCGCACTGAAGCTTTCTTT. Translation gives CASSRQGVRTEAFF.

The chain joins TRBV19 to TRBJ1-2; D may be TRBD1 (5 bases). This CDR3 has 13 amino acids. Germline V gene sequence: CDR1 LNHDA, CDR2 SQIVND (reference sequence). V was clipped by 5 bases and J by 6 bases, with 13 bases between them. In DNA, the CDR3 is TGTGCCAGTAGTTGGGGGGGAAGCAATGGCTACACCTTC. It yields the protein CASSWGGSNGYTF. Full variable domain (outside the CDR3, taken from reference TRBV19 and TRBJ1-2): DGGITQSPKYLFRKEGQNVTLSCEQNLNHDAMYWYRQDPGQGLRLIYYSQIVNDFQKGDIAEGYSVSREKKESFPLTVTSAQKNPTAFYLCASSWGGSNGYTFGSGTRLTVV.